This TCR beta chain was found in a study of T cell repertoires in cytomegalovirus infection. Overall study: It can be stated that public TCR beta signatures indicated CMV infection as well as a matching HLA type. Whole-study results and caveats: People with CMV and the relevant HLA were identified by cumulative public TCR beta family frequency.

This clonotype was seen a single time. What it binds is unknown. Germline assignment: CDR1 SGHKS and CDR2 YYEKEE (reference sequence). V was pared by 3 bases and J by 3 bases, with 15 bases between. This CDR3 comprises 15 residues. MiXCR, run by TCRdb on the reads, gives a single entry per CDR3 protein. The sample records around 180,000 distinct CDR3 sequences, approximately 30% being singletons. This chain joins TRBV5-5 and TRBJ1-1, with no clear D. Material: PBMCs. The source is a human donor in good health (CMV status not recorded). Some clones in this sample may be carry-over from other donors' samples. The CDR3 protein is CASSSLWEADTEAFF. CDR3 in DNA: TGTGCCAGCAGCTCCCTTTGGGAGGCGGACACTGAAGCTTTCTTT.